The sequence of this TCR beta chain was determined in a study of response to subunit inactivated influenza vaccine. Findings and limits, study-wide: Few new T cells, the authors suggested, are recruited by each seasonal influenza vaccination.

The CDR3 has 16 amino acids. The V and J ends lost 1 base and 2 bases respectively, with 12 bases between them. Germline values: CDR1 LGHNA, CDR2 YNFKEQ. TCRdb processed the RT-PCR reads anew with MiXCR; each CDR3 protein has one entry. The data hold under 950,000 distinct CDR3 sequences, with about 20% observed a single time. As regards this clonotype: Its target is not known.

V and J are TRBV4-2 and TRBJ1-5; D remains unclear. The TCR was taken from a man aged 50 or older who received an inactivated influenza vaccine. The sequences come from PBMCs from blood, collected roughly 5 days after vaccination. The DNA of the CDR3 is TGTGCCAGCAGCCAAGCGGGTCCGGATGGCAATCAGCCCCAGCATTTT. It is translated as CASSQAGPDGNQPQHF.